This T cell receptor (beta chain) was identified during a study of T-cell memory formation after mild COVID-19. Study observations and caveats: Chiefly within CM and EM were the contracting CD4+ clones; CD8+ ones were within EMRA.

TCRdb recomputed calls from the 5' RACE reads with MiXCR, one row per CDR3 protein. Of hundreds of thousands of distinct CDR3 sequences in the sample, 16% were seen once. This clonotype was counted only a few times. Its antigen remains unidentified. Trimming removed 5 bases from V and 13 bases from J, with 21 bases in between. Germline-derived CDR1 and CDR2 are SSHAT and FNYEAQ (reference sequence). The CDR3 covers 14 residues. The sample comprised PBMCs or a T cell subset sorted from them (not recorded which). The source is a young man who had mild COVID-19 (a few samples of this study predate the infection). Cell type and time point are not known. The chain links TRBV7-7 to TRBJ1-3; D not resolved. This chain's CDR3 is CASSKTGFRVGIYF. In nucleotides, the CDR3 is TGTGCCAGCAGCAAGACGGGGTTCCGGGTTGGAATATATTTT.